This T cell receptor beta chain was documented in a study of identifying expanded T cells in peripheral blood. In the case of this clone: Its cognate antigen is unknown.

During the collection period, no donor immune events like infections were recorded. Regarding the study as a whole: Variance in clone template counts between approximately two-week samples significantly increased with total template count across all healthy donors. Technical replicates showed roughly 1.2 changed clones; two weeks about 16; four weeks 19.

The CDR3 has 16 residues. The V and J ends lost 1 base and 0 bases respectively, with 12 bases between them. Germline V gene data show CDR1 as LGHNA and CDR2 as YSLEER. The protocol was immunoSEQ multiplex PCR, while the TCRdb copy is restricted to in-frame clones and leaves out a portion. Of around 100,000 clones in the sample, roughly 88% were seen once. This clonotype was obtained from a person between 18 and 70 years old in good health. The chain has TRBV4-3 and TRBJ1-1; D call uncertain. The specimen sequenced was blood. The CDR3 sequence is CASSQGRAGMNTEAFF. As DNA, the CDR3 is TGCGCCAGCAGCCAAGGACGGGCGGGAATGAACACTGAAGCTTTCTTT.